This T cell receptor beta chain was profiled in a study of T cell changes during pregnancy in multiple sclerosis. The method was immunoSEQ multiplex PCR; TCRdb's version includes in-frame clones alone and lacks a portion of them. The table records approximately 51,000 clones, 94% of them present only once. Trimming at V came to 0 bases and at J to 7 bases, leaving 8 bases not matched to a gene. CDR1 is LGHNA, CDR2 YNFKEQ, per germline. The CDR3 runs to 15 residues. The sample here was CD4+ T cells from peripheral blood mononuclear cells, taken in the second trimester of pregnancy. The receptor comes from a female donor with multiple sclerosis, enrolled in a pregnancy study. The chain has TRBV4-2 and TRBJ1-2, with 7 bases fitting TRBD1. DNA for the CDR3: TGTGCCAGCAGCCAAGAGTTGAAGGGGGCAGGTGGCTACACCTTC. It specifies CASSQELKGAGGYTF.